The clone carrying this T cell receptor (beta chain) was seen ten or more times. The data were taken from a study of breast tumors, draining lymph nodes, adjacent tissues. TCRdb processed the multiplex PCR reads anew with MiXCR; each CDR3 protein has one entry. The table lists over 250,000 distinct CDR3 sequences, around 31% of them singletons, with 0.85% to 1.3% in the top ten. Between the trimmed V and J ends, which lost 1 base and 0 bases, there was a span of 11 bases. The CDR3 sequence is 15 residues long. Germline V gene lookup returns CDR1 DFQATT and CDR2 SNEGSKA (reference sequence). The lymph nodes were axillary draining lymph nodes from breast cancer patients.

Sequencing was carried out using axillary lymph node tissue. V gene TRBV20-1 combines with J gene TRBJ2-3, with D possibly being TRBD2 (6 bases). The source of this sequence is a female donor with breast cancer. Some clones in this sample may be carry-over from other donors' samples. CDR3 sequence: CSARVGGVSTDTQYF. CDR3 coding DNA: TGCAGTGCTAGAGTAGGAGGGGTCAGCACAGATACGCAGTATTTT.